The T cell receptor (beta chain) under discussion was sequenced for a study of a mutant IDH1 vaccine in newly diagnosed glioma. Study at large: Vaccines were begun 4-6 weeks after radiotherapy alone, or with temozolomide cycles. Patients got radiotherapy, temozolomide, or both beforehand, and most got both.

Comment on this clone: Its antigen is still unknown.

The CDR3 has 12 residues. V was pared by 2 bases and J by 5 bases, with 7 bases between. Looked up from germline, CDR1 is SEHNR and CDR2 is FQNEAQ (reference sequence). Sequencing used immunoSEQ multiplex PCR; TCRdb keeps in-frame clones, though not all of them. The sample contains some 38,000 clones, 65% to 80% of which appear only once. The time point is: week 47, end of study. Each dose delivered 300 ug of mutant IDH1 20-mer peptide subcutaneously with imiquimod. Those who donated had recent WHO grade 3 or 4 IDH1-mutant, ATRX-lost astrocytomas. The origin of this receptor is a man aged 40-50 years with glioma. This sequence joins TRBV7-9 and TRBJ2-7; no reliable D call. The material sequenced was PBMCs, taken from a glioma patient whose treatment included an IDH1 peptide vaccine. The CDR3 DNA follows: TGTGCCAGCAGCTTAAAGTACCACGAGCAGTACTTC. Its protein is CASSLKYHEQYF.